This entry lists 26 T cell receptor beta chains sequenced from one sample in a study of blood T cell repertoires in COVID-19. Clones were sequenced by immunoSEQ multiplex PCR, and TCRdb holds only the in-frame ones, with some missing. The table lists roughly 200,000 clones, roughly nine tenths of them singletons. Sequencing was done on a sample of peripheral blood. The receptors shown here come from a man between 70 and 80 years old with acute or convalescent COVID-19.

J is TRBJ2-1 and V is TRBV9; 7 nucleotides align to TRBD2. Germline V gene data show CDR1 as SGDLS and CDR2 as YYNGEE. CDR3 size: 15 residues. V lost 0 bases to trimming and J lost 4 bases; unmatched junction nucleotides: 4. DNA for the CDR3: TGTGCCAGCAGCGTAGCTAGCGGCCATTACAATGAGCAGTTCTTC. Protein sequence: CASSVASGHYNEQFF. The full variable domain, with the rest looked up from reference TRBV9 and TRBJ2-1, is DSGVTQTPKHLITATGQRVTLRCSPRSGDLSVYWYQQSLDQGLQFLIQYYNGEERAKGNILERFSAQQFPDLHSELNLSSLELGDSALYFCASSVASGHYNEQFFGPGTRLTVL.

The CDR3 loop reads CASSRYNYGYTF. CDR3 coding DNA: TGTGCCAGCTCGCGATACAACTATGGCTACACCTTC. V usage is TRBV28 and J usage is TRBJ1-2; the D is unclear. V was pared by 8 bases and J by 2 bases, with 9 bases between. The V gene's germline CDR1 is MDHEN and CDR2 SYDVKM. CDR3 size: 12 residues.

Only one count was recorded for this clone. V and J are TRBV7-2 and TRBJ1-1; D possibly corresponds to TRBD1 (5 bases). The CDR3 spans 15 residues. Germline loops: CDR1 SGHTA, CDR2 FQGNSA. The V end was cut by 5 bases, the J end by 5 bases, with 18 bases between. The CDR3 DNA follows: TGTGCCAGCAGCCAAGAAGGGGTAGGGATGACTGAAGCTTTCTTT. It translates to CASSQEGVGMTEAFF.

This clone was observed a handful of times. The CDR3 sequence is CASSSPGQGAGGYTF. The DNA for the CDR3 is TGTGCCAGCAGCTCGCCGGGACAGGGGGCCGGGGGCTACACCTTC. This chain connects TRBV7-2 to TRBJ1-2; 12 nucleotides line up with TRBD1. V shed 4 bases and J 8 bases; nucleotides not matched to a gene: 8. Germline lookup yields CDR1 SGHTA and CDR2 FQGNSA. The CDR3 covers 15 residues. The whole variable domain, remainder taken from reference TRBV7-2 and TRBJ1-2, is GAGVSQSPSNKVTEKGKDVELRCDPISGHTALYWYRQSLGQGLEFLIYFQGNSAPDKSGLPSDRFSAERTGGSVSTLTIQRTQQEDSAVYLCASSSPGQGAGGYTFGSGTRLTVV.

The rearrangement links TRBV29-1 to TRBJ1-6, with 9 positions matching TRBD1. With 5 bases clipped from V and 2 bases from J, the junction kept 19 bases outside the gene matches. CDR1 and CDR2 from the germline V gene are SQVTM and ANQGSEA. The CDR3 is made up of 20 amino acids. The CDR3 nucleotides are TGCAGCGTTCTAAGGCCGGGGGTCCGGGACAGGGCTCCCTATAATTCACCCCTCCACTTT. This translates into CSVLRPGVRDRAPYNSPLHF. Supplemented by reference TRBV29-1 and TRBJ1-6, the full variable domain reads SAVISQKPSRDICQRGTSLTIQCQVDSQVTMMFWYRQQPGQSLTLIATANQGSEATYESGFVIDKFPISRPNLTFSTLTVSNMSPEDSSIYLCSVLRPGVRDRAPYNSPLHFGNGTRLTVT.

The gene calls are TRBV6-5 and TRBJ2-1; tentative D call: TRBD2 (5 bases). The germline V gene has CDR1 MNHEY and CDR2 SVGAGI. V shed 6 bases and J shed 6 bases, with 9 bases lying between them. The CDR3 has 12 amino acids. CDR3 in DNA: TGTGCCAGCAGCTCACTAGTCAATGAGCAGTTCTTC. This encodes CASSSLVNEQFF.

A remark on this clone: Relative to the germline gene, one junction end is altered; a read error may explain this. The chain recombines TRBV12-3 or TRBV12-4 with TRBJ2-7; 11 nucleotides align to TRBD1. This CDR3 has 13 residues. The DNA for the CDR3 is TGTGCCAGCAGTCCAACCGGGACAGGGGGGCTGGACTTC. This codes for CASSPTGTGGLDF.

The chain employs TRBV27 and TRBJ2-5; 12 bases are shared with TRBD2. CDR1 MNHEY and CDR2 SMNVEV come from the germline V gene (reference sequence). The CDR3 sequence is 17 residues long. V lost 9 bases to trimming and J lost 4 bases; unmatched junction nucleotides: 15. CDR3 DNA: TGTGCCAGAGGGGGGACTAGCGGGCCTCAAGGTCCAGAGACCCAGTACTTC. As protein: CARGGTSGPQGPETQYF.

The V and J genes are TRBV27 and TRBJ2-1; no definite D call. Deletions cut 6 bases from V and 0 bases from J, with 6 bases between. Germline V CDR1 and CDR2: MNHEY, SMNVEV (reference sequence). The CDR3 has 13 amino acids. The CDR3 reads CASSTRSYNEQFF. The CDR3 bases are TGTGCCAGCAGCACGCGCTCCTACAATGAGCAGTTCTTC.

The chain carries TRBV19 and TRBJ2-7, with TRBD2 as a possible D gene (6 bases). The germline CDR1 and CDR2 sequences are LNHDA and SQIVND (reference sequence). The length of the CDR3 is 13 residues. The V end was cut by 3 bases, the J end by 2 bases, with 8 bases between. CDR3: CASSMEGTYEQYF. CDR3 nucleotides: TGTGCCAGTAGTATGGAGGGGACCTACGAGCAGTACTTC.

The V call is TRBV7-6, the J call TRBJ2-2; D is possibly TRBD1 (6 bases). Germline CDR1 reads SGHVS; CDR2 reads FNYEAQ. Trimming shortened V by 1 base and J by 2 bases, and 14 bases separated the two germline ends. The CDR3 extends over 17 amino acids. The CDR3, as DNA: TGTGCCAGCAGCTTAGAGTCTTCAGGGGACAACACCGGGGAGCTGTTTTTT. Protein product: CASSLESSGDNTGELFF.

This clone showed up just a few times. V usage is TRBV10-1 and J usage is TRBJ2-5; 14 nucleotides agree with TRBD2. CDR3 size: 18 residues. J gave up 5 bases and V 3 bases, and 11 bases lay outside the gene matches. Germline V gene sequence: CDR1 WNHNN, CDR2 SYGVQD (reference sequence). In DNA form, the CDR3 reads TGCGCCAGCAGTGACCTCCGACTAGCGGGAGGGCCTTCGGAGACCCAGTACTTC. It yields the protein CASSDLRLAGGPSETQYF.

This chain uses TRBV5-1 with TRBJ2-1, with 13 bases lining up with TRBD2. V lost 4 bases and J lost 8; bases outside the gene matches: 15. The CDR3 sequence is 18 residues long. Germline CDR1 is SGHRS and CDR2 is YFSETQ. CDR3 loop: CASSSTSGRAAGVDEQFF. In nucleotides, the CDR3 is TGCGCCAGCAGCAGCACTAGCGGGAGGGCCGCTGGTGTCGATGAGCAGTTCTTC.

The CDR3 region is CASSPQGQANNEQFF. Written as DNA, the CDR3 is TGTGCCAGCAGCCCTCAGGGACAGGCTAACAATGAGCAGTTCTTC. V is TRBV7-2 and J is TRBJ2-1; 8 bases map to TRBD1. Germline assignment: CDR1 SGHTA and CDR2 FQGNSA. The ends lost 5 bases at V and 5 bases at J; junction bases unmatched: 8. This CDR3 is built from 15 residues.

This chain links TRBV30 with TRBJ1-2; 9 bases match TRBD1. This CDR3 region has 13 residues. V lost 3 bases and J lost 8; bases outside the gene matches: 7. The V gene's germline CDR1 is GTSNPN and CDR2 SVGIG (reference sequence). Written as DNA, the CDR3 is TGTGCCTGGAGCCGGGACAGGGCTCGGGGCTACACCTTC. Protein sequence: CAWSRDRARGYTF.

CDR3 in DNA: TGTGCCAGCTCACCTTGGGGCGACCCTGGGACCCAGTACTTC. Residues: CASSPWGDPGTQYF. V and J are TRBV18 and TRBJ2-5; D is perhaps TRBD1 (5 bases). Germline V gene lookup returns CDR1 KGHSH and CDR2 LQKENI. The V and J ends lost 3 bases and 7 bases respectively, with 15 bases between them. There are 14 residues in the CDR3.

The chain couples TRBV28 to TRBJ2-7, with TRBD1 matching over 9 bases. Germline loops: CDR1 MDHEN, CDR2 SYDVKM. This CDR3 comprises 14 residues. With V trimmed by 7 bases and J by 2 bases, 6 bases remained unmatched. The CDR3 sequence: CASTSGQGPYEQYF. The CDR3 DNA reads as TGTGCCAGCACCTCGGGACAGGGCCCCTACGAGCAGTACTTC.

The J gene is TRBJ2-5, the V gene TRBV7-6; a possible D gene is TRBD1 (6 bases). Per the germline V gene, CDR1 is SGHVS and CDR2 is FNYEAQ. The CDR3 runs 13 residues. V was cut by 4 bases and J by 5 bases, with 11 bases left in between. The CDR3 loop reads CASSSTGLETQYF. In DNA, the CDR3 is TGTGCCAGCAGCTCGACAGGTTTGGAGACCCAGTACTTC.

The chain employs TRBV28 and TRBJ1-2; TRBD1 aligns across 7 bases. The CDR3 runs 13 residues. J gave up 4 bases and V 6 bases, and 5 bases lay outside the gene matches. The germline gives CDR1 MDHEN, CDR2 SYDVKM. Here the CDR3 DNA reads TGTGCCAGCAGAGAGGACAGGTCCTATGGCTACACCTTC. Translating it yields CASREDRSYGYTF.

The chain employs TRBV6-2 or TRBV6-3 and TRBJ2-7, with D tentatively TRBD1 (6 bases). V lost 6 bases and J lost 0, with 12 bases in between. Germline loops: CDR1 MNHEY, CDR2 SVGEGT. The CDR3 length is 14 residues. The CDR3 loop reads CASSRDTSSYEQYF. CDR3 DNA sequence: TGTGCCAGCAGCCGGGACACAAGCTCCTACGAGCAGTACTTC.

The rearrangement joins TRBV6-2 or TRBV6-3 to TRBJ2-2; TRBD1 matches at 9 bases. V lost 5 bases and J lost 3; bases outside the gene matches: 13. Germline loops: CDR1 MNHEY, CDR2 SVGEGT. The CDR3 is 18 residues long. CDR3 sequence: CASSPYRGRREDTGELFF. For the CDR3, the DNA is TGTGCCAGCAGTCCCTACAGGGGGCGAAGGGAGGACACCGGGGAGCTGTTTTTT.

This clone was detected only once. The chain recombines TRBV11-3 with TRBJ2-3; 7 bases line up with TRBD1. Trimming took 1 base from V and 2 from J; bases not matched to a gene: 3. Germline CDR1 and CDR2: SGHNT and YENEEA. The CDR3 is made up of 15 amino acids. CDR3 loop: CASSLGDSTTDTQYF. In DNA, the CDR3 is TGTGCCAGCAGCTTAGGGGACAGTACCACAGATACGCAGTATTTT.

CDR3 sequence reads: CASSLAGGEGQPQHF. For the CDR3, the DNA is TGTGCCAGCAGCTTAGCAGGGGGCGAGGGTCAGCCCCAGCATTTT. The chain joins TRBV7-6 to TRBJ1-5, with TRBD1 identical over 7 bases. The CDR3 loop spans 15 amino acids. Germline-derived CDR1 and CDR2 are SGHVS and FNYEAQ. V trimming: 0 bases; J trimming: 6 bases; junction bases outside the gene matches: 5. Drawing the rest from reference TRBV7-6 and TRBJ1-5, the complete variable domain is GAGVSQSPRYKVTKRGQDVALRCDPISGHVSLYWYRQALGQGPEFLTYFNYEAQQDKSGLPNDRFSAERPEGSISTLTIQRTEQRDSAMYRCASSLAGGEGQPQHFGDGTRLSIL.

This clone has more than one count but fewer than ten. The V and J genes are TRBV30 and TRBJ2-1, with D perhaps matching TRBD2 (6 bases). This CDR3 has 14 amino acids. V was shortened by 3 bases and J by 4 bases, with 13 bases between the two germline ends. Germline loops: CDR1 GTSNPN, CDR2 SVGIG (reference sequence). The CDR3 DNA reads TGTGCCTGGAGCCCGTGGGGGGAATACAATGAGCAGTTCTTC. Amino acids: CAWSPWGEYNEQFF.

The chain is built from TRBV25-1 and TRBJ2-1, with 7 bases that match TRBD2. There are 17 residues in the CDR3. Trimming at V came to 6 bases and at J to 0 bases, leaving 11 bases not matched to a gene. Per the germline V gene, CDR1 is MGHDK and CDR2 is SYGVNS. The CDR3 bases are TGTGCCAGCAGCCTAACCCCTAGCGGAAGCTCCTACAATGAGCAGTTCTTC. Translated: CASSLTPSGSSYNEQFF.

V and J are TRBV4-1 and TRBJ1-5; a possible D gene is TRBD1 (5 bases). The ends were cut back, 1 base at V and 4 bases at J, with 8 bases in the middle. The CDR3 length is 14 residues. Per the germline V gene, CDR1 is MGHRA and CDR2 is YSYEKL. CDR3 in amino acids: CASSQGQGNQPQHF. The CDR3 coding sequence is TGCGCCAGCAGCCAAGGGCAGGGTAATCAGCCCCAGCATTTT.